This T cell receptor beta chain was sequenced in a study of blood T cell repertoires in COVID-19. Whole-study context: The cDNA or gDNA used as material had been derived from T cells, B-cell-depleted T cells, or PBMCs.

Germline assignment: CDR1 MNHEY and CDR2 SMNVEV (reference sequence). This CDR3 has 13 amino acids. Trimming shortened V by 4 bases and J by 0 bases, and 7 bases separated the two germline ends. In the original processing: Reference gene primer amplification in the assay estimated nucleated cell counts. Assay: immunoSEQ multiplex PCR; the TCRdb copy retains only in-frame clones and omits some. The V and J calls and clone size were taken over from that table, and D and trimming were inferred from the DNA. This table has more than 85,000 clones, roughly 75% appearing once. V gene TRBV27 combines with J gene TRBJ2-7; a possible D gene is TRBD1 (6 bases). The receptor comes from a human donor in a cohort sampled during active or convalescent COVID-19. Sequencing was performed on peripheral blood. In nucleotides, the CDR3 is TGTGCCAGCAGTTCAGGGGTCTCCTACGAGCAGTACTTC. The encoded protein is CASSSGVSYEQYF.